This T cell receptor (beta chain) came from a study of shared clonotypes between healthy human individuals. Findings of the study overall: Larger richness was generally estimated for naive than memory subsets.

With regard to this clone: The antigen remains undetermined.

Between the trimmed V and J ends, which lost 1 base and 6 bases, there was a span of 11 bases. The germline gives CDR1 GTSNPN, CDR2 SVGIG (reference sequence). This CDR3 has 13 amino acids. Profiled with immunoSEQ multiplex PCR; TCRdb holds only in-frame clones, not every one. The sample contains over 2 million clones, 95% of which appear only once. The chain is built from TRBV30 and TRBJ2-3; D call uncertain. Sequencing used naive CD4+ T cells sorted from blood. Subset defined: CD45RA+ positively selected. The clonotype comes from a man aged 18 to 30 in good health. CDR3 sequence: CAWSGSVRDTQYF. The CDR3 DNA reads as TGTGCCTGGAGTGGTTCGGTACGGGATACGCAGTATTTT.